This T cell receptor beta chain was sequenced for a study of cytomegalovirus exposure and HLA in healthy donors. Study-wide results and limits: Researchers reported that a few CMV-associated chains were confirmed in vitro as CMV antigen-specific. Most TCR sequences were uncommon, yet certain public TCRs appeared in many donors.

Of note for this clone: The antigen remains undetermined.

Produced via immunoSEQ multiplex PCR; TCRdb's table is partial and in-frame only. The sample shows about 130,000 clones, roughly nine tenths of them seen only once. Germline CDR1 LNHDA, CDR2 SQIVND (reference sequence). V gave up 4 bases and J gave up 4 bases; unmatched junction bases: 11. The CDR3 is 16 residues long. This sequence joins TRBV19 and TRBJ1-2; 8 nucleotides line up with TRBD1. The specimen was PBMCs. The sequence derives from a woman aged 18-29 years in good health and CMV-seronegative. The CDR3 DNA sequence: TGTGCCAGTAGTAGGCGACCGGGACAGGACATCTATGGCTACACCTTC. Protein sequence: CASSRRPGQDIYGYTF. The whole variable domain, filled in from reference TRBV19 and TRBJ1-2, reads DGGITQSPKYLFRKEGQNVTLSCEQNLNHDAMYWYRQDPGQGLRLIYYSQIVNDFQKGDIAEGYSVSREKKESFPLTVTSAQKNPTAFYLCASSRRPGQDIYGYTFGSGTRLTVV.